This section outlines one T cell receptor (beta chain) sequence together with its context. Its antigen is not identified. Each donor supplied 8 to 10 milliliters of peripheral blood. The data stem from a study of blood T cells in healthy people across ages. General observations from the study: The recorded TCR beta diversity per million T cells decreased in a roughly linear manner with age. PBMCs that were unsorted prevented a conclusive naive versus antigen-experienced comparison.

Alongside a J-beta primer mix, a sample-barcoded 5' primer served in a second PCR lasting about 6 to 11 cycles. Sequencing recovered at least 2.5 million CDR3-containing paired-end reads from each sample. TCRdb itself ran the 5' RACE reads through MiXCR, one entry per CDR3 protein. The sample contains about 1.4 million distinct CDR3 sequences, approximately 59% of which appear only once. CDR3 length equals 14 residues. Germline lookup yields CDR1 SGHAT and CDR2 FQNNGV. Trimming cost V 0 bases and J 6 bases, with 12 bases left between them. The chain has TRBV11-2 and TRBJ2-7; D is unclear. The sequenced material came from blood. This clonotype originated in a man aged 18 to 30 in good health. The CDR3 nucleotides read TGTGCCAGCAGCTTAGAGGTAACCAGAGCCGAGCAGTACTTC. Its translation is CASSLEVTRAEQYF.